This T cell receptor beta chain was sequenced in a study of response to subunit inactivated influenza vaccine. This clonotype was detected only a few times. TCRdb re-derived calls from the RT-PCR reads in MiXCR, one entry per CDR3 protein. This sample has about 480,000 distinct CDR3 sequences, with roughly 9.7% found just once. Trimming removed 2 bases from V and 3 bases from J, with 12 bases in between. Germline loops: CDR1 SGHRS, CDR2 YFSETQ. CDR3 length: 14 amino acids. The receptor was derived from a man aged 50 or older who received an inactivated influenza vaccine. The material was PBMCs from blood, obtained roughly 45 days after vaccination. V gene TRBV5-1 combines with J gene TRBJ2-7, with D maybe TRBD1 (6 bases). The CDR3 DNA sequence: TGCGCCAGCAGCTTTGGGGGCCAGATCTACGAGCAGTACTTC. Protein: CASSFGGQIYEQYF. Based on the CDR3 plus reference TRBV5-1 and TRBJ2-7, the full variable domain is KAGVTQTPRYLIKTRGQQVTLSCSPISGHRSVSWYQQTPGQGLQFLFEYFSETQRNKGNFPGRFSGRQFSNSRSEMNVSTLELGDSALYLCASSFGGQIYEQYFGPGTRLTVT.